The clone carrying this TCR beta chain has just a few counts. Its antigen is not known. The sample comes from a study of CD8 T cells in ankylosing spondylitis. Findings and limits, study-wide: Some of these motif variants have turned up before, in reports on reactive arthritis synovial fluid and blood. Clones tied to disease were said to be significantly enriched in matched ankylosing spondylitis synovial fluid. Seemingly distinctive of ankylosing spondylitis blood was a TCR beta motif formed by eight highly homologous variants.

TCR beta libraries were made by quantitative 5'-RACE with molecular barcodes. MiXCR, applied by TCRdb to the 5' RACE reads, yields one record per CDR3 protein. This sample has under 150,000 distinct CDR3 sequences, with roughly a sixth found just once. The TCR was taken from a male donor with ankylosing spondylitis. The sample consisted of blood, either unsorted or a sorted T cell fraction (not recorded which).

The CDR3 loop is CASSPRTGWTADTQYF. DNA for the CDR3: TGCGCCAGCAGCCCAAGGACAGGGTGGACTGCAGATACGCAGTATTTT. The chain employs TRBV5-1 and TRBJ2-3, with 8 nucleotides matching TRBD1. The V gene end was trimmed by 4 bases and the J gene end by 4 bases; junction bases not matched to a gene: 11. This CDR3 is built from 16 residues. Germline loops: CDR1 SGHRS, CDR2 YFSETQ.